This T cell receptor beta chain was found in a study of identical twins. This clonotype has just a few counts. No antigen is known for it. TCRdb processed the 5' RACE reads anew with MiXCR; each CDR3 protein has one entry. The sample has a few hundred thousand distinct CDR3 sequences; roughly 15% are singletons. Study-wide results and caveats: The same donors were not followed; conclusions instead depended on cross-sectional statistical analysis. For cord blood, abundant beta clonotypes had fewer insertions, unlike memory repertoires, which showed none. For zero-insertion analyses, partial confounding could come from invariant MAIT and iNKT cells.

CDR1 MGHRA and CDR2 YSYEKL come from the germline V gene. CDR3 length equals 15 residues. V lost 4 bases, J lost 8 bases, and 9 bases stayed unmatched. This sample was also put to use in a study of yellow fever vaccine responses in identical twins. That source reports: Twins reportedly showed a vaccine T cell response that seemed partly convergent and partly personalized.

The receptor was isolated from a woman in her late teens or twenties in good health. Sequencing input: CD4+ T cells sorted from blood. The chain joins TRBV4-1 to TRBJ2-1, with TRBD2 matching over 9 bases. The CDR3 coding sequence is TGCGCCAGCAGCCCTAGCGGGACTAAAGGGGATGAGCAGTTCTTC. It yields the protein CASSPSGTKGDEQFF.